The 8 T cell receptor beta chains below were found in one sample sequenced in a study of shared clonotypes between healthy human individuals. TCRdb's table, derived via immunoSEQ multiplex PCR, lists solely in-frame clones and lacks some. The sample shows millions of clones, roughly 94% of them seen only once. The specimen was naive CD4+ T cells sorted from blood. Described subset: CD45RA+ positively selected. All receptors derive from a man aged 18-30 years in good health.

The chain carries TRBV10-1 and TRBJ1-1; D ambiguous. The CDR3 covers 13 residues. V was shortened by 2 bases and J by 3 bases, with 7 bases between the two germline ends. The germline gives CDR1 WNHNN, CDR2 SYGVQD (reference sequence). The CDR3 nucleotides are TGCGCCAGCAGTGAGCGGGGTTACACTGAAGCTTTCTTT. The encoded protein is CASSERGYTEAFF.

V is TRBV18 and J is TRBJ2-7; 9 bases are shared with TRBD1. The germline V gene encodes CDR1 KGHSH and CDR2 LQKENI. The CDR3 has 14 residues. Losses at the gene ends were 4 bases for V and 2 bases for J; bases not matched to a gene: 3. The CDR3 protein is CASSLGTGTYEQYF. In DNA form, the CDR3 reads TGTGCCAGCTCACTTGGGACAGGGACCTACGAGCAGTACTTC.

The rearrangement joins TRBV27 to TRBJ2-3; 12 bases are shared with TRBD2. V lost 5 bases to trimming and J lost 2 bases; unmatched junction nucleotides: 5. The CDR3 contains 16 residues. Germline CDR1 and CDR2: MNHEY and SMNVEV (reference sequence). The DNA for the CDR3 is TGTGCCAGCAGTCCCTCTAGCGGGAGGGCCACAGATACGCAGTATTTT. The encoded protein is CASSPSSGRATDTQYF.

This clone occurred once. The sample carries other DNA sequences with the same CDR3. The CDR3: CAITDTYEQYF. CDR3 DNA sequence: TGTGCCATCACCGACACCTACGAGCAGTACTTC. The chain employs TRBV10-3 and TRBJ2-7; D is unclear. Trimming cost V 7 bases and J 2 bases, with 6 bases left between them. The CDR3 is 11 residues long. Germline V gives CDR1 ENHRY, CDR2 SYGVKD.

The J gene is TRBJ2-7, the V gene TRBV30, with TRBD1 matching over 10 bases. The CDR3 has 14 amino acids. From germline, CDR1 is GTSNPN and CDR2 SVGIG (reference sequence). J lost 3 bases, V lost 3 bases, and 5 bases had no gene match. The CDR3 nucleotides read TGTGCCTGGAGCAAGACAGGGGGCTACTACGAGCAGTACTTC. It translates to CAWSKTGGYYEQYF.

The chain links TRBV7-2 to TRBJ2-1, with unresolved D. This CDR3 spans 12 amino acids. Germline V gene data show CDR1 as SGHTA and CDR2 as FQGNSA. V lost 7 bases to trimming and J lost 5 bases, with 9 bases between them. For the CDR3, the DNA is TGTGCCAGCACCATTACTAACAATGAGCAGTTCTTC. Translated: CASTITNNEQFF.

The gene calls are TRBV25-1 and TRBJ2-3; 7 positions agree with TRBD2. The CDR3 has 13 amino acids. Germline V gene sequence: CDR1 MGHDK, CDR2 SYGVNS. J was trimmed by 6 bases and V by 5 bases; bases with no gene match: 5. CDR3 in amino acids: CASSTWEGDTQYF. DNA for the CDR3: TGTGCCAGCAGTACGTGGGAGGGGGATACGCAGTATTTT.

In the case of this clone: The same CDR3 arises from other DNA sequences in this sample as well. J is TRBJ2-7 and V is TRBV5-1; the match to TRBD2 covers 12 bases. Trimming cost V 4 bases and J 0 bases; bases outside gene matches: 5. CDR3 size: 16 residues. In germline, CDR1 is SGHRS, CDR2 YFSETQ. CDR3 DNA: TGCGCCAGCAGCCCCGGACTAGCGGGGAGCTCCTACGAGCAGTACTTC. It specifies CASSPGLAGSSYEQYF.